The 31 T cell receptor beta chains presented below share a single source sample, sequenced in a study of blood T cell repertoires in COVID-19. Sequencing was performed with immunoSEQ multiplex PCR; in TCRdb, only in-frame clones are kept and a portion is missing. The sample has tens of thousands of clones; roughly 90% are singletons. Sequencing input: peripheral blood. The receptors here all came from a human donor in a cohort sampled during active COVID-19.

CDR3 sequence reads: CASDREGADGYTF. The CDR3 DNA follows: TGTGCCAGCGACCGTGAGGGGGCGGATGGCTACACCTTC. The chain recombines TRBV7-9 with TRBJ1-2; 7 bases map to TRBD1. V was clipped by 8 bases and J by 6 bases; unmatched bases: 9. The CDR3 has 13 residues. Per germline, CDR1 SEHNR and CDR2 FQNEAQ (reference sequence). Using reference TRBV7-9 and TRBJ1-2 for the parts outside the CDR3, the full variable domain is DTGVSQNPRHKITKRGQNVTFRCDPISEHNRLYWYRQTLGQGPEFLTYFQNEAQLEKSRLLSDRFSAERPKGSFSTLEIQRTEQGDSAMYLCASDREGADGYTFGSGTRLTVV.

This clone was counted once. CDR3 loop: CASSTTGEDRGYTF. CDR3 nucleotides: TGTGCCAGCAGTACGACAGGGGAAGATCGGGGCTACACCTTC. V usage is TRBV28 and J usage is TRBJ1-2; 8 bases match TRBD1. The CDR3 extends over 14 amino acids. Germline V CDR1 and CDR2: MDHEN, SYDVKM. V dropped 5 bases and J dropped 8; count of bases not matched to a gene: 10.

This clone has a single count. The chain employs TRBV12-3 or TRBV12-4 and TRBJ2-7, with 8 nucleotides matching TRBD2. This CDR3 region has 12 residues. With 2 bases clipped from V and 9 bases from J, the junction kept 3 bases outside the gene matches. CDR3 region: CASSLQSGGQYF. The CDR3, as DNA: TGTGCCAGCAGTTTACAGAGCGGGGGGCAGTACTTC.

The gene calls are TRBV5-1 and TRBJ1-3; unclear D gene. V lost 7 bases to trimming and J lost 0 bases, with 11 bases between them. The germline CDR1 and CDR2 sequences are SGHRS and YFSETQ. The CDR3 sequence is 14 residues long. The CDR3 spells CASSGDLSGNTIYF. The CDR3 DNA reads TGCGCCAGCTCAGGCGACCTCTCTGGAAACACCATATATTTT.

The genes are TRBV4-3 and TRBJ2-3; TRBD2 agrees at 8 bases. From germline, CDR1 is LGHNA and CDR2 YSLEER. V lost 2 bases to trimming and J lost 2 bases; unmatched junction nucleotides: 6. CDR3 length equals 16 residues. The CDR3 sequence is CASSQSGSPPTDTQYF. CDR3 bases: TGCGCCAGCAGCCAAAGCGGGAGCCCTCCCACAGATACGCAGTATTTT.

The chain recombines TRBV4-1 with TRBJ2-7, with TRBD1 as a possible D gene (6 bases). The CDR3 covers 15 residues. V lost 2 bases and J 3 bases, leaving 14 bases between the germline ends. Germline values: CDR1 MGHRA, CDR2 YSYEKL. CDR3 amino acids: CASSQNGQIFYEQYF. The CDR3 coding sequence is TGCGCCAGCAGCCAAAATGGACAGATCTTCTACGAGCAGTACTTC.

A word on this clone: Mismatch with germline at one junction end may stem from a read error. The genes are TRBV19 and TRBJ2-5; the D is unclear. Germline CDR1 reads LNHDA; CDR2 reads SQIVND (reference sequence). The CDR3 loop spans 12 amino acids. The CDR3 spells CASSNPPGTQYF. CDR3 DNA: TGTGCCAGCAGTAACCCCCCCGGGACCCAGTACTTC.

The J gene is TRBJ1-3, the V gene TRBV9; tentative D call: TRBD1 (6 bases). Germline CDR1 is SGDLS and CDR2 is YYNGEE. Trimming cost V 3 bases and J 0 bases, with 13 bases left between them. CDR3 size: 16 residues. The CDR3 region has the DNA TGTGCCAGCAGCGCGTTACAGGGCCCCTCTGGAAACACCATATATTTT. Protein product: CASSALQGPSGNTIYF.

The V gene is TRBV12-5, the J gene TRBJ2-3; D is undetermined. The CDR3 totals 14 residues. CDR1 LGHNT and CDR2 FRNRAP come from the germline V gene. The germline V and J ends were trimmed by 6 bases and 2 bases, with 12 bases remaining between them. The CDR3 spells CASGADDSTDTQYF. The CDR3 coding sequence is TGTGCTAGTGGCGCTGACGACTCCACAGATACGCAGTATTTT.

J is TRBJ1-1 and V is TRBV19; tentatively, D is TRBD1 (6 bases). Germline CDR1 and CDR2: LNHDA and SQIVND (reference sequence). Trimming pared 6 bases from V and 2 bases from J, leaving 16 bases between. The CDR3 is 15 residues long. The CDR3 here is CASRVTGRVNTEAFF. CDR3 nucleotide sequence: TGTGCCAGTAGGGTCACAGGGAGGGTAAACACTGAAGCTTTCTTT. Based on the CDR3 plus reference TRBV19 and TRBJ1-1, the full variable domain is DGGITQSPKYLFRKEGQNVTLSCEQNLNHDAMYWYRQDPGQGLRLIYYSQIVNDFQKGDIAEGYSVSREKKESFPLTVTSAQKNPTAFYLCASRVTGRVNTEAFFGQGTRLTVV.

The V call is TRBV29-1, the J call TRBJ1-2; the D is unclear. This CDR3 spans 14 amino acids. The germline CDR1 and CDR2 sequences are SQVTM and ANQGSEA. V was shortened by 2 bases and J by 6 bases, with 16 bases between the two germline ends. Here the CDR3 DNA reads TGCAGCGTTGAAATTCAGAATTTATCTCATGGCTACACCTTC. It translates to CSVEIQNLSHGYTF. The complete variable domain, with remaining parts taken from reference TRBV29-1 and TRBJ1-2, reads SAVISQKPSRDICQRGTSLTIQCQVDSQVTMMFWYRQQPGQSLTLIATANQGSEATYESGFVIDKFPISRPNLTFSTLTVSNMSPEDSSIYLCSVEIQNLSHGYTFGSGTRLTVV.

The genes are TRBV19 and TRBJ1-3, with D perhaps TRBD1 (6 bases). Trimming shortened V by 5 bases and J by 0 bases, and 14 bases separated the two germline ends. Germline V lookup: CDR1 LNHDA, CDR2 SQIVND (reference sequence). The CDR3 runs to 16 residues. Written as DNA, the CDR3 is TGTGCCAGTAGTCGGCAGGGGAAGAGCTCTGGAAACACCATATATTTT. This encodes CASSRQGKSSGNTIYF.

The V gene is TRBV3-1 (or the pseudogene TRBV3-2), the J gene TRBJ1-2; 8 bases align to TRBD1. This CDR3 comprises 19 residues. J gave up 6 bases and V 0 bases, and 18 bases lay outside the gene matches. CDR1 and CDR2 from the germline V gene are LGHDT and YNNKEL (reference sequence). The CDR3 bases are TGTGCCAGCAGCCAAGATTTATGGGGGACTTCAGGGGGCGCTAATGGCTACACCTTC. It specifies CASSQDLWGTSGGANGYTF.

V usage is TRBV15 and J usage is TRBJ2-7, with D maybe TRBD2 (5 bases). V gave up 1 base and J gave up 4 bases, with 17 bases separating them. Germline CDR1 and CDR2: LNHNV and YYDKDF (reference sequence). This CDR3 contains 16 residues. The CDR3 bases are TGTGCCACCAGCAGAGGTGTTCCGGGGAATGGTTACGAGCAGTACTTC. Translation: CATSRGVPGNGYEQYF.

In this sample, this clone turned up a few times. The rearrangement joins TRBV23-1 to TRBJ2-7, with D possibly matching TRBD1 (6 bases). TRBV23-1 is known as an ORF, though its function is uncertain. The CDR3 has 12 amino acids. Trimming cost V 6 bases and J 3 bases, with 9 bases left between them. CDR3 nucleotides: TGCGCCAGCAGCCCCAGGGGCTACGAGCAGTACTTC. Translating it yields CASSPRGYEQYF.

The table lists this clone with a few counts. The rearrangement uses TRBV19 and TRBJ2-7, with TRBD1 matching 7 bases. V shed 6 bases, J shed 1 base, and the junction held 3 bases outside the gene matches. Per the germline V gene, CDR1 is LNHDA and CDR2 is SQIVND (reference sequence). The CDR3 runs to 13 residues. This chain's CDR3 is CASRHRGSYEQYF. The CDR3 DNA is TGTGCCAGTAGGCACAGGGGATCCTACGAGCAGTACTTC. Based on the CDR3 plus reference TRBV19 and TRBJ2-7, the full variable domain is DGGITQSPKYLFRKEGQNVTLSCEQNLNHDAMYWYRQDPGQGLRLIYYSQIVNDFQKGDIAEGYSVSREKKESFPLTVTSAQKNPTAFYLCASRHRGSYEQYFGPGTRLTVT.

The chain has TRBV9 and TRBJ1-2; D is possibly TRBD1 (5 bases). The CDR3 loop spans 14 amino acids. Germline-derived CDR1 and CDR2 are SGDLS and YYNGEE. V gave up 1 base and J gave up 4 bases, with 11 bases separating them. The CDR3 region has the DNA TGTGCCAGCAGCGTATCAGACAGCTTCTATGGCTACACCTTC. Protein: CASSVSDSFYGYTF.

This chain's CDR3 is CASSTTDYEQYF. The CDR3 DNA reads TGTGCCAGCAGCACGACTGACTACGAGCAGTACTTC. This chain connects TRBV5-6 to TRBJ2-7; no reliable D call. The CDR3 is 12 amino acids. The V end lost 4 bases, the J end lost 3 bases, and 8 bases lay between the germline ends. Germline V gene lookup returns CDR1 SGHDT and CDR2 YYEEEE. Together with reference TRBV5-6 and TRBJ2-7, the CDR3 gives the full variable domain: DAGVTQSPTHLIKTRGQQVTLRCSPKSGHDTVSWYQQALGQGPQFIFQYYEEEERQRGNFPDRFSGHQFPNYSSELNVNALLLGDSALYLCASSTTDYEQYFGPGTRLTVT.

The CDR3 here is CASSEALGGHEQFF. In DNA form, the CDR3 reads TGTGCCAGCAGTGAAGCGCTCGGGGGGCATGAGCAGTTCTTC. V is TRBV2 and J is TRBJ2-1, with D maybe TRBD2 (7 bases). There are 14 residues in the CDR3. The germline V gene has CDR1 SNHLY and CDR2 FYNNEI. The V end lost 0 bases, the J end lost 8 bases, and 11 bases lay between the germline ends.

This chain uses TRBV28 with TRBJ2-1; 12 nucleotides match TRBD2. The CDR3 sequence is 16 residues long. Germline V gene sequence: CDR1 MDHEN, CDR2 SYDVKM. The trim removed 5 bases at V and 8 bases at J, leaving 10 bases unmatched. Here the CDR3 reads CASSGVLAGGPDEQFF. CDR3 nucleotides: TGTGCCAGCAGTGGGGTCCTAGCGGGAGGGCCCGATGAGCAGTTCTTC.

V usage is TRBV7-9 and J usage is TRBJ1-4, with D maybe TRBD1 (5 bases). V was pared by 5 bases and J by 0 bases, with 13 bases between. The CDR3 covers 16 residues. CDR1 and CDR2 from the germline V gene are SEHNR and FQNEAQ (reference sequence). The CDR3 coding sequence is TGTGCCAGCAGCCTGTCGACGACAGCAACTAATGAAAAACTGTTTTTT. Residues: CASSLSTTATNEKLFF.

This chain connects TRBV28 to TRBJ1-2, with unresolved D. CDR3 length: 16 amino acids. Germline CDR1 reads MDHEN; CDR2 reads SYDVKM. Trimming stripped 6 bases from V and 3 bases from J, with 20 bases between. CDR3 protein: CASRITPGGNDYGYTF. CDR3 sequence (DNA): TGTGCCAGCAGAATCACCCCCGGAGGGAATGACTATGGCTACACCTTC.

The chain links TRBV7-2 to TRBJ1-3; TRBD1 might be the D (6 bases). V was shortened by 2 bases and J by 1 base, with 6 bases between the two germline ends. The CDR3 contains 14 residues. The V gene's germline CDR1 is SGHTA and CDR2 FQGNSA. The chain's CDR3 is CASSLRGSGNTIYF. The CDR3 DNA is TGTGCCAGCAGCTTAAGGGGGTCTGGAAACACCATATATTTT.

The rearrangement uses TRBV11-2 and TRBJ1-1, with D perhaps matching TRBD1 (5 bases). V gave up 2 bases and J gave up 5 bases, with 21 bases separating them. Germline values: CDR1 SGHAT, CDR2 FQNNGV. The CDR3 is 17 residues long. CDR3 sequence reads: CASSLIGQDIGETEAFF. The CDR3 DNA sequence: TGTGCCAGCAGCTTAATCGGGCAGGACATTGGGGAAACTGAAGCTTTCTTT.

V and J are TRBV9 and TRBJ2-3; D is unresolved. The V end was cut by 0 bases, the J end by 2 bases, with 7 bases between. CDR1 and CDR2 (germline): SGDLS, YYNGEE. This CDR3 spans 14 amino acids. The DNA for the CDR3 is TGTGCCAGCAGCGTAGGCGGAGACACAGATACGCAGTATTTT. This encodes CASSVGGDTDTQYF.

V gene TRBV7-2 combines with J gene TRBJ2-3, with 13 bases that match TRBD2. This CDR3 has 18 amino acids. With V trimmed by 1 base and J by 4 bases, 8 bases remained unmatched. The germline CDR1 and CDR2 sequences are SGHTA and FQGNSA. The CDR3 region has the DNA TGTGCCAGCAGCTTAGATCCGGGACTAGCGGGATACTCAGATACGCAGTATTTT. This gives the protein CASSLDPGLAGYSDTQYF.

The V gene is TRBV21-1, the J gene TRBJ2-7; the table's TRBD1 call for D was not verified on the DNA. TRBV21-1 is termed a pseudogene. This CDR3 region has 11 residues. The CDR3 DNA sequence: TGTGCCAGCGGCCAGGCTTACGAGCAGTACTTC. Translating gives CASGQAYEQYF.

The CDR3, as DNA: TGCGCCAGCAGACAACTTCCGGGACAGCTAAACTATGGCTACACCTTC. The encoded protein is CASRQLPGQLNYGYTF. The V and J genes are TRBV5-1 and TRBJ1-2; 7 bases are shared with TRBD1. This CDR3 is 16 amino acids long. CDR1 and CDR2 (germline): SGHRS, YFSETQ. J gave up 2 bases and V 5 bases, and 12 bases lay outside the gene matches. The full variable domain, in which reference TRBV5-1 and TRBJ1-2 provide the parts outside the CDR3, is KAGVTQTPRYLIKTRGQQVTLSCSPISGHRSVSWYQQTPGQGLQFLFEYFSETQRNKGNFPGRFSGRQFSNSRSEMNVSTLELGDSALYLCASRQLPGQLNYGYTFGSGTRLTVV.

The CDR3 protein is CAWMLIRGTAANYGYTF. The CDR3 DNA is TGTGCCTGGATGCTTATTCGGGGTACAGCCGCCAACTATGGCTACACCTTC. The chain carries TRBV30 and TRBJ1-2; D is unresolved. Germline CDR1 is GTSNPN and CDR2 is SVGIG (reference sequence). This CDR3 has 17 amino acids. Trimming left V 4 bases short and J 2 bases short, with 23 bases between.

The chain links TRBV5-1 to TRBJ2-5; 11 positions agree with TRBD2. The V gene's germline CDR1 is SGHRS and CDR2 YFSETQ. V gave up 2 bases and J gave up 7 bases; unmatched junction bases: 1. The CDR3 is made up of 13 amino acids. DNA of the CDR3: TGCGCCAGCAGCTTAGGGACTAGCGGGACCCAGTACTTC. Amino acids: CASSLGTSGTQYF.

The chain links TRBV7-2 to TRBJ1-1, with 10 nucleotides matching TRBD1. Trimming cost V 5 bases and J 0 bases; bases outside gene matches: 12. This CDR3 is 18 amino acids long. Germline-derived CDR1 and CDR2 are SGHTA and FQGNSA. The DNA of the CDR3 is TGTGCCAGCAGCCCAACCTGGACAGGGGGTTATATGAACACTGAAGCTTTCTTT. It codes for CASSPTWTGGYMNTEAFF.